The rows below give T cell receptor beta chains drawn from one sample of a study of blood T cell repertoires in COVID-19. Sequenced by immunoSEQ multiplex PCR; TCRdb stores in-frame clones only, minus some. The sample has tens of thousands of clones; approximately 88% are singletons. Sequenced input: peripheral blood. The origin of the receptors is a human donor in a cohort sampled during active COVID-19. CDR3s leave out the opening cysteine and the closing phenylalanine or tryptophan. The order of the fields is CDR3 length, J gene, D gene, V gene, CDR3 protein. D genes are given only for firm matches.

len: 14; j_gene: TRBJ1-4; d_gene: TRBD1; v_gene: TRBV19; CDR3aa: ASKDRDRGIGEKLF
len: 12; j_gene: TRBJ1-1; d_gene: .; v_gene: TRBV19; CDR3aa: ASSIWGLDTEAF
len: 12; j_gene: TRBJ1-1; d_gene: .; v_gene: TRBV10-2; CDR3aa: ASSESGGRAEAF
len: 11; j_gene: TRBJ1-3; d_gene: .; v_gene: TRBV11-2; CDR3aa: ASSRDSGNTIY
len: 11; j_gene: TRBJ1-2; d_gene: TRBD1; v_gene: TRBV6-5; CDR3aa: ASNPTGDHGYT
len: 12; j_gene: TRBJ2-7; d_gene: .; v_gene: TRBV5-1; CDR3aa: ASSLAGQGAEQY
len: 12; j_gene: TRBJ2-3; d_gene: .; v_gene: TRBV5-1; CDR3aa: ASSPLTPLDTQY
len: 13; j_gene: TRBJ1-1; d_gene: .; v_gene: TRBV19; CDR3aa: ASSIGLMGDTEAF
len: 13; j_gene: TRBJ1-2; d_gene: .; v_gene: TRBV4-1; CDR3aa: ASSQESDSPYGYT
len: 14; j_gene: TRBJ2-3; d_gene: TRBD2; v_gene: TRBV18; CDR3aa: ASSRGLAESTDTQY
len: 14; j_gene: TRBJ2-5; d_gene: .; v_gene: TRBV27; CDR3aa: ASSGHGVADQETQY
len: 11; j_gene: TRBJ2-7; d_gene: .; v_gene: TRBV5-5; CDR3aa: ASSLSEPYEQY
len: 16; j_gene: TRBJ2-1; d_gene: TRBD2; v_gene: TRBV27; CDR3aa: ASSPGLPGLEYSVEQF
len: 13; j_gene: TRBJ2-1; d_gene: TRBD2; v_gene: TRBV2; CDR3aa: ASRRGSAGVNEQF
len: 11; j_gene: TRBJ2-7; d_gene: TRBD2; v_gene: TRBV7-2; CDR3aa: ASRQPGGGEQY
len: 14; j_gene: TRBJ2-2; d_gene: TRBD1; v_gene: TRBV19; CDR3aa: ASRAFGTGGTGELF
len: 12; j_gene: TRBJ2-7; d_gene: TRBD2; v_gene: TRBV28; CDR3aa: ASSPSGATYEQY
len: 16; j_gene: TRBJ1-6; d_gene: TRBD1; v_gene: TRBV4-1; CDR3aa: ASSQDGTGSSYNSPLH
len: 11; j_gene: TRBJ2-3; d_gene: .; v_gene: TRBV27; CDR3aa: ASSPNAGDTQY
len: 12; j_gene: TRBJ1-2; d_gene: .; v_gene: TRBV2; CDR3aa: ATTLPGEHYGYT
len: 13; j_gene: TRBJ1-5; d_gene: TRBD1; v_gene: TRBV5-4; CDR3aa: ASSSGTGVDQPQH
len: 14; j_gene: TRBJ1-2; d_gene: .; v_gene: TRBV6-6; CDR3aa: ASSYSRGGEGQRYT
len: 12; j_gene: TRBJ1-1; d_gene: TRBD1; v_gene: TRBV11-2; CDR3aa: ASSFGQGNTEAF
len: 21; j_gene: TRBJ1-3; d_gene: .; v_gene: TRBV21-1; CDR3aa: ASSKGGPLLVQTVIRSGNTIY
len: 12; j_gene: TRBJ1-1; d_gene: .; v_gene: TRBV7-7; CDR3aa: ASSPGGLNTEAF
len: 12; j_gene: TRBJ1-4; d_gene: .; v_gene: TRBV7-2; CDR3aa: ASSLVGRNEKLF
len: 11; j_gene: TRBJ2-5; d_gene: .; v_gene: TRBV6-4; CDR3aa: ASSLQEGETQY
len: 13; j_gene: TRBJ1-1; d_gene: TRBD1; v_gene: TRBV6-5; CDR3aa: ASRNRQGAPPRAF
len: 11; j_gene: TRBJ2-2; d_gene: .; v_gene: TRBV18; CDR3aa: ASSTDPTGELF
len: 14; j_gene: TRBJ2-2; d_gene: .; v_gene: TRBV6-2/TRBV6-3; CDR3aa: ASSRDSEANTGELF